The 25 T cell receptor beta chains in this list originate from one sample, sequenced in a study of cytomegalovirus exposure and HLA in healthy donors. The PCR had 60 Vbeta and 13 Jbeta primers. Repertoires were generated with immunoSEQ multiplex PCR, while TCRdb's copy carries only in-frame clones and drops some. The sample shows about 140,000 clones, approximately 82% of them seen only once. The sample was PBMCs. These receptors originate from a woman in her fifties or sixties in good health and CMV-seropositive.

V and J are TRBV5-3 and TRBJ1-6, with 7 bases identical to TRBD1. TRBV5-3 is flagged as an ORF with uncertain function. With V trimmed by 4 bases and J by 0 bases, 4 bases remained unmatched. The CDR3 runs 16 residues. As DNA, the CDR3 is TGTGCCAGAAGCCCCAGGGGGAGCTCCTATAATTCACCCCTCCACTTT. It translates to CARSPRGSSYNSPLHF.

CDR3 residues: CASSLRDRFLMNTEAFF. CDR3 bases: TGTGCCAGCAGCCTCCGGGACAGATTTCTCATGAACACTGAAGCTTTCTTT. The V and J genes are TRBV14 and TRBJ1-1; TRBD1 matches at 7 bases. The CDR3 length is 17 residues. The germline V gene encodes CDR1 SGHDN and CDR2 FVKESK. After removal of 4 bases from V and 0 bases from J, the junction contained 11 bases not matched to a gene.

This sequence joins TRBV7-9 and TRBJ2-1, with D tentatively TRBD1 (6 bases). Looked up from germline, CDR1 is SEHNR and CDR2 is FQNEAQ (reference sequence). The V end lost 0 bases, the J end lost 3 bases, and 12 bases lay between the germline ends. This CDR3 has 16 amino acids. The CDR3 sequence: CASSLASGAIYNEQFF. The CDR3 DNA sequence: TGTGCCAGCAGCTTAGCGTCAGGGGCGATCTACAATGAGCAGTTCTTC.

The chain recombines TRBV28 with TRBJ2-5; no clear D gene. Trimming left V 7 bases short and J 0 bases short, with 9 bases between. The CDR3 runs 13 residues. Germline values: CDR1 MDHEN, CDR2 SYDVKM. The CDR3 sequence: CASKLRNQETQYF. For the CDR3, the DNA is TGTGCCAGCAAGCTGCGGAACCAAGAGACCCAGTACTTC.

A word on this clone: This likely comes from a read error, as the CDR3 has no conserved phenylalanine or tryptophan at its end. V and J are TRBV28 and TRBJ1-5, with a possible D match to TRBD1 (6 bases). Trimming removed 3 bases at V and 6 bases at J, with 18 bases between. Germline CDR1 MDHEN, CDR2 SYDVKM. This CDR3 contains 16 residues. This CDR3 is CASSFPQGGGGQPQHV. CDR3 bases: TGTGCCAGCAGTTTCCCTCAGGGAGGGGGTGGTCAGCCCCAGCATGTT.

CDR3 in DNA: TGTGCCAGCAGGCCAGTCCCTTACAAACCCTACGAGCAGTACTTC. Protein sequence: CASRPVPYKPYEQYF. The chain links TRBV28 to TRBJ2-7; D call uncertain. Germline loops: CDR1 MDHEN, CDR2 SYDVKM. This CDR3 has 15 residues. Deletions cut 6 bases from V and 2 bases from J, with 17 bases between.

This clone was seen just once. The V and J genes are TRBV4-3 and TRBJ1-2; TRBD1 agrees at 9 bases. Trimming removed 2 bases from V and 3 bases from J; junction bases left unmatched: 4. Germline V gene sequence: CDR1 LGHNA, CDR2 YSLEER. The CDR3 has 15 residues. CDR3: CASSQNRGQHYGYTF. The CDR3 region has the DNA TGCGCCAGCAGCCAAAACAGGGGGCAGCACTATGGCTACACCTTC.

In this sample, this clone turned up once. The genes are TRBV19 and TRBJ2-7; TRBD2 aligns across 8 bases. Germline lookup yields CDR1 LNHDA and CDR2 SQIVND (reference sequence). J gave up 2 bases and V 5 bases, and 5 bases lay outside the gene matches. This CDR3 region has 14 residues. CDR3 sequence reads: CASSASGRPYEQYF. Written as DNA, the CDR3 is TGTGCCAGTAGTGCTAGCGGGCGGCCCTACGAGCAGTACTTC.

The chain employs TRBV5-5 and TRBJ2-7, with 10 bases matching TRBD1. The V and J ends lost 0 bases and 2 bases, in that order; junction bases with no gene match: 5. CDR1 and CDR2 (germline): SGHKS, YYEKEE (reference sequence). The CDR3 length is 16 residues. CDR3 protein: CASSLDRDRGTYEQYF. CDR3 DNA: TGTGCCAGCAGCTTGGACCGGGACAGGGGTACCTACGAGCAGTACTTC.

The rearrangement joins TRBV28 to TRBJ2-2; 9 bases are a match to TRBD1. Germline CDR1 MDHEN, CDR2 SYDVKM. V shed 2 bases, J shed 7 bases, and the junction held 5 bases outside the gene matches. The CDR3 runs 15 residues. The CDR3 DNA reads as TGTGCCAGCAGTTTACGGGACAGGGTCGACGGGGAGCTGTTTTTT. This encodes CASSLRDRVDGELFF.

This rearrangement joins TRBV5-4 to TRBJ2-7, with a weak D call TRBD2 (6 bases). The CDR3 is 17 residues long. The V gene lost 4 bases and the J gene lost 1 base, with 21 bases spanning the gap. Germline CDR1 reads SGHNT; CDR2 reads YYREEE (reference sequence). The CDR3 DNA is TGTGCCAGCAGCCGAGGGCGGGGAGCGGTATCATCCTACGAGCAGTACTTC. Amino acids: CASSRGRGAVSSYEQYF. The full variable domain, with the rest looked up from reference TRBV5-4 and TRBJ2-7, is ETGVTQSPTHLIKTRGQQVTLRCSSQSGHNTVSWYQQALGQGPQFIFQYYREEENGRGNFPPRFSGLQFPNYSSELNVNALELDDSALYLCASSRGRGAVSSYEQYFGPGTRLTVT.

The chain couples TRBV30 to TRBJ2-5; D may be TRBD1 (6 bases). V shed 0 bases and J shed 5 bases, with 16 bases lying between them. Per the germline V gene, CDR1 is GTSNPN and CDR2 is SVGIG (reference sequence). This CDR3 is 15 amino acids long. CDR3 nucleotides: TGTGCCTGGAGTGTAGGGGCAGGGGTTCAGGAGACCCAGTACTTC. Encoded protein: CAWSVGAGVQETQYF.

The CDR3 nucleotides are TGTGCCAGCAGCGTAGGAACGAGGCAGCCCCAGCATTTT. Its protein product is CASSVGTRQPQHF. The chain employs TRBV9 and TRBJ1-5; no definite D call. CDR3 length equals 13 residues. Looked up from germline, CDR1 is SGDLS and CDR2 is YYNGEE. V lost 0 bases, J lost 7 bases, and 8 bases lay in between.

This sequence joins TRBV4-2 and TRBJ2-1; maybe TRBD2 (5 bases). Between the trimmed V and J ends, which lost 1 base and 5 bases, there was a span of 9 bases. The CDR3 spans 14 residues. Germline assignment: CDR1 LGHNA and CDR2 YNFKEQ. CDR3 protein: CASSQVGGHNEQFF. The CDR3 DNA reads TGTGCCAGCAGCCAAGTGGGCGGGCACAATGAGCAGTTCTTC.

The chain carries TRBV18 and TRBJ2-7; 8 positions agree with TRBD2. The junction had 18 bases not matched to a gene; V was cut back by 1 base and J by 7 bases. CDR3 length: 18 amino acids. CDR1 is KGHSH and CDR2 is LQKENI in the germline V gene. CDR3 coding DNA: TGTGCCAGCTCACCACTACCTGCCAGGGCGAGCGGGAGACGGGAGCAGTACTTC. Protein sequence: CASSPLPARASGRREQYF.

J is TRBJ2-7 and V is TRBV28; D call uncertain. V dropped 7 bases and J dropped 3 bases, with 7 bases sitting between them. This CDR3 spans 11 amino acids. Germline V gene lookup returns CDR1 MDHEN and CDR2 SYDVKM. The CDR3 DNA follows: TGTGCCAGCATGAGCGACTACGAGCAGTACTTC. This encodes CASMSDYEQYF.

The chain combines TRBV27 with TRBJ2-5; 7 bases are a match to TRBD2. Germline assignment: CDR1 MNHEY and CDR2 SMNVEV (reference sequence). The CDR3 loop spans 14 amino acids. V dropped 5 bases and J dropped 0; count of bases not matched to a gene: 3. The CDR3 bases are TGTGCCAGCAGTCTACTAGCGAACCAAGAGACCCAGTACTTC. Encoded protein: CASSLLANQETQYF.

The rearrangement links TRBV29-1 to TRBJ2-5; D remains ambiguous. Germline lookup yields CDR1 SQVTM and CDR2 ANQGSEA. The germline V and J ends were trimmed by 6 bases and 5 bases, with 16 bases remaining between them. The CDR3 runs 13 residues. The CDR3: CSVPRKDLETQYF. The DNA of the CDR3 is TGCAGCGTCCCTAGGAAGGATCTGGAGACCCAGTACTTC.

The table lists this clone with a count of one. The rearrangement joins TRBV11-2 to TRBJ2-3; 13 bases align to TRBD2. The CDR3 is made up of 15 amino acids. The germline gives CDR1 SGHAT, CDR2 FQNNGV. J lost 4 bases, V lost 3 bases, and 1 base had no gene match. CDR3 loop: CASSFGLAGADTQYF. The DNA for the CDR3 is TGTGCCAGCAGCTTTGGACTAGCGGGAGCAGATACGCAGTATTTT.

The J gene is TRBJ2-5, the V gene TRBV16, with 8 positions matching TRBD1. Germline CDR1 and CDR2: KGHSY and FQNENV. The CDR3 is 14 amino acids. Trimming at V came to 1 base and at J to 5 bases, leaving 3 bases not matched to a gene. As DNA, the CDR3 is TGTGCCAGCAGCCAATACCCAGGGGGCGAGACCCAGTACTTC. Protein product: CASSQYPGGETQYF.

V is TRBV28 and J is TRBJ1-3, with D uncertain. V was shortened by 5 bases and J by 0 bases, with 11 bases between the two germline ends. The CDR3 is 15 amino acids. Per the germline V gene, CDR1 is MDHEN and CDR2 is SYDVKM. CDR3 sequence reads: CASSVARSSGNTIYF. CDR3 in DNA: TGTGCCAGCAGTGTCGCGCGTTCCTCTGGAAACACCATATATTTT.

The gene calls are TRBV21-1 and TRBJ2-5; the D call of TRBD2 is as the table states it, not checked on the DNA. TRBV21-1 is flagged as a pseudogene. The CDR3 runs 21 residues. The CDR3 DNA sequence: TGTGCCAGCAGCAAAAGGCGGCGCAGGACTAGCGGGAGTTGGGGGTTGGAGACCCAGTACTTC. It codes for CASSKRRRRTSGSWGLETQYF.

This sequence joins TRBV30 and TRBJ1-4; TRBD1 matches 10 bases. The germline V gene has CDR1 GTSNPN and CDR2 SVGIG (reference sequence). The V segment lost 4 bases and the J segment 8 bases; nucleotides outside the gene matches: 4. This CDR3 is built from 13 residues. The CDR3 DNA reads TGTGCCTGGATGGGGGACAGGGGCGAAAAACTGTTTTTT. This encodes CAWMGDRGEKLFF.

V and J are TRBV4-1 and TRBJ2-7, with 10 bases lining up with TRBD2. Germline V gene lookup returns CDR1 MGHRA and CDR2 YSYEKL. V lost 4 bases to trimming and J lost 5 bases; unmatched junction nucleotides: 5. CDR3 length: 14 residues. The CDR3 bases are TGCGCCAGCAGCCTGACTAGCGGGCCTGACGAGCAGTACTTC. It translates to CASSLTSGPDEQYF.

V usage is TRBV5-4 and J usage is TRBJ1-3; D is possibly TRBD1 (5 bases). V was clipped by 0 bases and J by 4 bases, with 11 bases between them. From germline, CDR1 is SGHNT and CDR2 YYREEE (reference sequence). This CDR3 has 15 residues. The CDR3 region has the DNA TGTGCCAGCAGCTTGGTTGGGACTTCGGGAAACACCATATATTTT. This translates into CASSLVGTSGNTIYF.